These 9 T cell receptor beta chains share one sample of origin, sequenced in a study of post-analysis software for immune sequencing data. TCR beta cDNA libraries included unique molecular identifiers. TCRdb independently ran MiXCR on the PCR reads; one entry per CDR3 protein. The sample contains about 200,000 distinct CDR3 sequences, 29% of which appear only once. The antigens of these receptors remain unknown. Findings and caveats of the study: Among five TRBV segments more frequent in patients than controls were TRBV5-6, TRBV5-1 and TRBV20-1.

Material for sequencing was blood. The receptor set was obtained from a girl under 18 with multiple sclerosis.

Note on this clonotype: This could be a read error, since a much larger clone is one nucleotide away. CDR3 in DNA: TGTGCCAGCTCCAAGGCAGGGGGTAGCTCCGATAATTCACCCCTCCACTTT. Its protein is CASSKAGGSSDNSPLHF. V usage is TRBV27 and J usage is TRBJ1-6, with 7 bases identical to TRBD1. This CDR3 has 17 residues. The germline CDR1 and CDR2 sequences are MNHEY and SMNVEV (reference sequence).

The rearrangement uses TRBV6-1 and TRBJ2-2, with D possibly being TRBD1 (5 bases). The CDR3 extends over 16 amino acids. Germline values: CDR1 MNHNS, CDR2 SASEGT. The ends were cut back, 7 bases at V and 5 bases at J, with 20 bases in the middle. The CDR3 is CASIPKTGWKTGELFF. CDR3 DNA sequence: TGTGCCAGCATTCCTAAAACAGGATGGAAAACCGGGGAGCTGTTTTTT.

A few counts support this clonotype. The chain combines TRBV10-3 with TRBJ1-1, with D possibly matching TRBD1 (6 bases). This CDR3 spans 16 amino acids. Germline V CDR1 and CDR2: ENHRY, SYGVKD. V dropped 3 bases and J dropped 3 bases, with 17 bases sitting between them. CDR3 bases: TGTGCCATCAGTGATCATGGGGGGACAAGATACACTGAAGCTTTCTTT. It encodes CAISDHGGTRYTEAFF.

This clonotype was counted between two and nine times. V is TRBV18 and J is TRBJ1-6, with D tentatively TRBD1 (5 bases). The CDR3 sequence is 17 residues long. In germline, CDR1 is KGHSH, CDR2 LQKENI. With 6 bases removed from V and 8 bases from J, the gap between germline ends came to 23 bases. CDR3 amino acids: CASSPGPGFRFDSPLHF. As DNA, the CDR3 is TGTGCCAGCTCTCCCGGACCAGGGTTCCGGTTCGATTCACCCCTCCACTTT.

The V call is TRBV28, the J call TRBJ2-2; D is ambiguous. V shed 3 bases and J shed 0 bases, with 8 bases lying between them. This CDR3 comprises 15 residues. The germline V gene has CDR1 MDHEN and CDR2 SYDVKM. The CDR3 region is CASSFGQSNTGELFF. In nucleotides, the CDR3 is TGTGCCAGCAGTTTCGGTCAATCGAACACCGGGGAGCTGTTTTTT.

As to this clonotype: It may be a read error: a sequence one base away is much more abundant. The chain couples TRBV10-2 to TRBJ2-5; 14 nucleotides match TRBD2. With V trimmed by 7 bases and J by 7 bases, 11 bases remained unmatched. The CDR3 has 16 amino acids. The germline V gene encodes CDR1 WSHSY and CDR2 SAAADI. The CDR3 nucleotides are TGCGCCAGCACGCGGACTAGCGGGGGGAGGAGGGGGACCCAGTACTTC. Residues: CASTRTSGGRRGTQYF.

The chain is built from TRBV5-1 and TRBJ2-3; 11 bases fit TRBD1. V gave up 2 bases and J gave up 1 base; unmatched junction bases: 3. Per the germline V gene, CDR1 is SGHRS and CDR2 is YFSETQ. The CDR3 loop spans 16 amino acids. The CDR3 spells CASSFGQGAGTDTQYF. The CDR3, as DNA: TGCGCCAGCAGCTTCGGACAGGGGGCGGGCACAGATACGCAGTATTTT.

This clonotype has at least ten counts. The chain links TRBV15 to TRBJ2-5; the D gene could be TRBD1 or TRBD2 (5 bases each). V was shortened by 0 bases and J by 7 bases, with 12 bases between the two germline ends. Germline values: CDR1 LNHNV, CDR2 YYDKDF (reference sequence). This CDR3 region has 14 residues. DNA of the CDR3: TGTGCCACCAGCAGAGAGGGGGTGGGTAGGACCCAGTACTTC. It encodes CATSREGVGRTQYF. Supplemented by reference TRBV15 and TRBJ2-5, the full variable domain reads DAMVIQNPRYQVTQFGKPVTLSCSQTLNHNVMYWYQQKSSQAPKLLFHYYDKDFNNEADTPDNFQSRRPNTSFCFLDIRSPGLGDTAMYLCATSREGVGRTQYFGPGTRLLVL.

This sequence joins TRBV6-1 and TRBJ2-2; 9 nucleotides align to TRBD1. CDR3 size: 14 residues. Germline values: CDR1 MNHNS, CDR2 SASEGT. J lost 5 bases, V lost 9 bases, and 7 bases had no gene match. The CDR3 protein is CASSGTGLTGELFF. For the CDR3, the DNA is TGTGCCAGTTCCGGGACAGGGTTGACCGGGGAGCTGTTTTTT.